The TCR beta chain described here comes from a study of T cell responses to AZD1222 COVID-19 vaccine. The study's findings and limits: Seropositive AZD1222 recipients at baseline numbered only 6 or 7.

This CDR3 region has 12 residues. The V segment lost 7 bases and the J segment 3 bases; nucleotides outside the gene matches: 2. Germline V gene sequence: CDR1 SNHLY, CDR2 FYNNEI. Clones were sequenced by immunoSEQ multiplex PCR, and TCRdb holds only the in-frame ones, with some missing. This sample has 250,000 to 300,000 clones, with 85% to 95% found just once. Of note for this clone: Its target is unknown.

The specimen was peripheral blood, collected 28 days after the second AZD1222 dose. This chain links TRBV2 with TRBJ1-2; 7 bases are a match to TRBD1. The receptor was isolated from an adult who received the AZD1222 COVID-19 vaccine. Written as DNA, the CDR3 is TGTGCCAGCACCAGGGGGGACTATGGCTACACCTTC. It is translated as CASTRGDYGYTF.